Following are 5 T cell receptor beta chains from one sample sequenced in a study of cytomegalovirus exposure and HLA in healthy donors. PCR amplification relied on 60 Vbeta primers (plus 13 Jbeta primers). Method: immunoSEQ multiplex PCR; TCRdb's copy keeps in-frame clones and lacks some. This sample has 170,000 or so clones, with around 80% found just once. The sample consisted of PBMCs. The receptors derive from an older woman in good health and CMV-seropositive.

The genes are TRBV7-9 and TRBJ1-1; D not certain. Germline-derived CDR1 and CDR2 are SEHNR and FQNEAQ (reference sequence). V was cut by 3 bases and J by 1 base, with 18 bases left in between. CDR3 size: 17 residues. CDR3 nucleotides: TGTGCCAGCAGCTTTCCGAGAAGCGGCGGACCGAACACTGAAGCTTTCTTT. Translation gives CASSFPRSGGPNTEAFF.

The V gene is TRBV6-1, the J gene TRBJ1-1, with 7 bases identical to TRBD1. J lost 5 bases, V lost 8 bases, and 8 bases had no gene match. In germline, CDR1 is MNHNS, CDR2 SASEGT. This CDR3 region has 13 residues. Written as DNA, the CDR3 is TGTGCCAGCCAGGACAGGTTCCTTACTGAAGCTTTCTTT. Protein: CASQDRFLTEAFF.

By frequency in the sample, this clone is medium-sized. The genes are TRBV7-8 and TRBJ2-1; 9 bases map to TRBD1. V was clipped by 1 base and J by 8 bases; unmatched bases: 6. Germline V CDR1 and CDR2: SGHVS, FQNEAQ. CDR3 size: 15 residues. In nucleotides, the CDR3 is TGTGCCAGCAGCTTAGGCTCGGGACAGGGTCATGAGCAGTTCTTC. This encodes CASSLGSGQGHEQFF.

The chain carries TRBV7-2 and TRBJ2-1; TRBD2 matches at 7 bases. V lost 4 bases and J lost 11; bases outside the gene matches: 11. From germline, CDR1 is SGHTA and CDR2 FQGNSA. The CDR3 has 14 residues. The CDR3 DNA follows: TGTGCCAGCAGCTCAGAGGGTCCTAGCGGAAAGCAGTTCTTC. Its translation: CASSSEGPSGKQFF. Together with reference TRBV7-2 and TRBJ2-1, the CDR3 gives the full variable domain: GAGVSQSPSNKVTEKGKDVELRCDPISGHTALYWYRQSLGQGLEFLIYFQGNSAPDKSGLPSDRFSAERTGGSVSTLTIQRTQQEDSAVYLCASSSEGPSGKQFFGPGTRLTVL.

This clone has just a few counts. The CDR3 protein is CASSVDRNYGYTF. The CDR3, as DNA: TGTGCCAGCAGTGTTGACAGGAACTATGGCTACACCTTC. The genes are TRBV27 and TRBJ1-2; TRBD1 might be the D (6 bases). The CDR3 runs to 13 residues. Trimming removed 5 bases at V and 2 bases at J, with 9 bases between. Germline assignment: CDR1 MNHEY and CDR2 SMNVEV (reference sequence).